Given below is one T cell receptor (beta chain) in context. From germline, CDR1 is SGHNT and CDR2 YYREEE (reference sequence). V was trimmed by 0 bases and J by 4 bases, leaving 10 bases between them. The CDR3 is 14 residues long. At survey level, the immunoSEQ assay was run in its v3.0 version. TCRdb's table, derived via immunoSEQ multiplex PCR, lists solely in-frame clones and lacks some. The table includes about 27,000 clones, 82% detected once. The data derive from a study of long-term antiretroviral therapy in people with HIV. V and J are TRBV5-4 and TRBJ2-5, with a weak D call TRBD1 (6 bases). The sequence was obtained from a young man with HIV. The input for sequencing was unsorted PBMCs, taken 0.8 years before starting antiretroviral therapy. The CDR3 loop reads CASSLGGQSETQYF. Written as DNA, the CDR3 is TGTGCCAGCAGCTTGGGGGGGCAGTCAGAGACCCAGTACTTC.